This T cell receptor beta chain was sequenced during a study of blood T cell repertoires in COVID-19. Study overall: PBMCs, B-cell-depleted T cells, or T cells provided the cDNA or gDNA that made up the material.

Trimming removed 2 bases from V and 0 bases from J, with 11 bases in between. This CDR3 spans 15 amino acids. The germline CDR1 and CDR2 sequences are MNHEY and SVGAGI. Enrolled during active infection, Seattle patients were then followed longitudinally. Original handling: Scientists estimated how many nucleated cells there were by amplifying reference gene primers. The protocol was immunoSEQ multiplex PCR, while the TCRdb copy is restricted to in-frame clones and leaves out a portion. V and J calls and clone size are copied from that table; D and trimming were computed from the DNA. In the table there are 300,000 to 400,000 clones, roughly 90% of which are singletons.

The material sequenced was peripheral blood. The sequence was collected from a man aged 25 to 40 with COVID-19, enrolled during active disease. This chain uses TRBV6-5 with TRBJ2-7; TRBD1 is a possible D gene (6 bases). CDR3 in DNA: TGTGCCAGCAGTTACCGTCGGGACAACTCCTACGAGCAGTACTTC. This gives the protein CASSYRRDNSYEQYF.